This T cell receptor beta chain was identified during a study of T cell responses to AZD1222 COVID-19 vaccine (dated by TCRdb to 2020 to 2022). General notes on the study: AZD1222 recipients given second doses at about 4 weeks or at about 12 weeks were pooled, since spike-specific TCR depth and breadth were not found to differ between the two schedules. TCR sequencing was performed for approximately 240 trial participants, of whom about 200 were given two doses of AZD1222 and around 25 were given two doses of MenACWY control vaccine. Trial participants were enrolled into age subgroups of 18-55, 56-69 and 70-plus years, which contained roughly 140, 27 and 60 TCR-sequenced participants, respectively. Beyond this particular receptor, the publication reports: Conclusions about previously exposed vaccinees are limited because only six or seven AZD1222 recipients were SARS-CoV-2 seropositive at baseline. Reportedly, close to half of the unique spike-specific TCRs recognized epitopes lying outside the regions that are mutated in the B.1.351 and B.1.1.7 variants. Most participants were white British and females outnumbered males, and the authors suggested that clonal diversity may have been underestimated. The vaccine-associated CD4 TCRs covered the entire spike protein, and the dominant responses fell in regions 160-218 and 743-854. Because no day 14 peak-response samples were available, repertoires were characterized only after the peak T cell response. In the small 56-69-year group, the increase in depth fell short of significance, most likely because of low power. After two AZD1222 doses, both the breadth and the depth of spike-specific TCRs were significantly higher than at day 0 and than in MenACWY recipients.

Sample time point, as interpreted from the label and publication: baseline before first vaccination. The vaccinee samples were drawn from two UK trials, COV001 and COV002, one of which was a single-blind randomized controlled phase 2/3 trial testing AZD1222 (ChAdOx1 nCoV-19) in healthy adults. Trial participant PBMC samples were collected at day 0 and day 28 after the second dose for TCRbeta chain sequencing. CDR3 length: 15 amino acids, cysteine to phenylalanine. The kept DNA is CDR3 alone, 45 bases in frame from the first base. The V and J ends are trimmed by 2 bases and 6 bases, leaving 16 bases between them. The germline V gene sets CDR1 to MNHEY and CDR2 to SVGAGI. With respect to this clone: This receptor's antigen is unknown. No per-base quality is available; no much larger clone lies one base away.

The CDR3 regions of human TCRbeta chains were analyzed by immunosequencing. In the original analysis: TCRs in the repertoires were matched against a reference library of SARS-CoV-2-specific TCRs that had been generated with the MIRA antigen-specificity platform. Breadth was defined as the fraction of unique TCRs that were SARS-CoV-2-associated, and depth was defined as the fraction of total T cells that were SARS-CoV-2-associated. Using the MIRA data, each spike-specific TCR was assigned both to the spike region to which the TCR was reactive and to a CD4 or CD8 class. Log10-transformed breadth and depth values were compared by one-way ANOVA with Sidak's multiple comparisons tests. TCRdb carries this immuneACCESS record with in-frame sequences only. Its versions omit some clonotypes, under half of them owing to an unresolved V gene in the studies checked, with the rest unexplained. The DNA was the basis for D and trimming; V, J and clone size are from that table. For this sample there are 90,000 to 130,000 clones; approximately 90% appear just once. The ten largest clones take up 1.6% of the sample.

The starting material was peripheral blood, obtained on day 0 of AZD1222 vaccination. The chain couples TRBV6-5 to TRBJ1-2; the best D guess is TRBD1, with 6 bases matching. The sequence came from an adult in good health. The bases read TGTGCCAGCAGTTACCAAGGACAGTTAATGGATGGCTACACCTTC. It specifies CASSYQGQLMDGYTF.